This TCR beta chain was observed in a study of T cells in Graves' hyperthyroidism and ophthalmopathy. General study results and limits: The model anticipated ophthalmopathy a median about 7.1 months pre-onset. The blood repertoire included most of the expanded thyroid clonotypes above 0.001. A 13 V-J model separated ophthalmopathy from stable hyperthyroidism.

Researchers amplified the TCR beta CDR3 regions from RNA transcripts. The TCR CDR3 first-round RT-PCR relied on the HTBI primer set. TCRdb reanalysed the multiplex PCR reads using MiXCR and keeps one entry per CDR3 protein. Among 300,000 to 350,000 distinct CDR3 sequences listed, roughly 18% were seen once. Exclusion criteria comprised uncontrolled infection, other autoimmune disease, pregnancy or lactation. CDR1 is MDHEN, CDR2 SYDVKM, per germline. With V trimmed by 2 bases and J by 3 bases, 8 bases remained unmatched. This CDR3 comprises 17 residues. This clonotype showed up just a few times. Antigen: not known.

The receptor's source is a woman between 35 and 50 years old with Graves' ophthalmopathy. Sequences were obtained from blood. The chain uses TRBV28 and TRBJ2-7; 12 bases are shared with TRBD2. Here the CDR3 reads CASSLPSSGRDDYEQYF. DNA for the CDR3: TGTGCCAGCAGTTTACCTTCTAGCGGGAGGGACGACTACGAGCAGTACTTC. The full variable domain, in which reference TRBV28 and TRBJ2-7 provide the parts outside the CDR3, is DVKVTQSSRYLVKRTGEKVFLECVQDMDHENMFWYRQDPGLGLRLIYFSYDVKMKEKGDIPEGYSVSREKKERFSLILESASTNQTSMYLCASSLPSSGRDDYEQYFGPGTRLTVT.